These 29 T cell receptor beta chains were all obtained from the same sample, sequenced in a study of blood T cells in healthy people across ages (dated by TCRdb to 2015 to 2017). Libraries were prepared through 5' RACE. Sequencer: Illumina HiSeq 2500. A second PCR of about 7 to 12 cycles was performed with a sample-barcoded 5' primer and a J-beta primer mix. TCRdb trimmed public reads at Q25 via fastp, called clones via MiXCR and kept in-frame beta chains. Rows with a matching CDR3 protein are joined into one entry that keeps the most common DNA and genes. In this sample the table shows approximately 1.5 million distinct CDR3 sequences, roughly 30% of which occur a single time. Clones ranked in the top ten supply approximately 10% of the sample. Sequences were obtained from blood. The origin of the receptors is a woman in her 30s in good health.

In this sample, this clonotype turned up a few times. The chain employs TRBV13 and TRBJ2-4; maybe TRBD2 (6 bases). The germline V gene encodes CDR1 PRHDT and CDR2 FYEKMQ (reference sequence). The CDR3 covers 17 residues. The V end lost 5 bases, the J end lost 1 base, and 18 bases lay between the germline ends. The CDR3 DNA reads as TGTGCCAGCAGCCAAATCGCGGCGGGATGGGCCAAAAACATTCAGTACTTC. As protein: CASSQIAAGWAKNIQYF.

The chain links TRBV5-1 to TRBJ2-1; no clear D. There are 17 residues in the CDR3. V was cut by 0 bases and J by 3 bases, with 16 bases left in between. Germline assignment: CDR1 SGHRS and CDR2 YFSETQ. The CDR3 is CASSLGSWTPSYNEQFF. CDR3 DNA sequence: TGCGCCAGCAGCTTGGGCTCATGGACCCCGAGCTACAATGAGCAGTTCTTC.

J is TRBJ1-4 and V is TRBV12-3 or TRBV12-4; D perhaps matches TRBD1 (6 bases). The CDR3 loop spans 15 amino acids. The V and J ends lost 6 bases and 7 bases respectively, with 18 bases between them. CDR3 in amino acids: CASSSAVGGGEKLFF. CDR3 nucleotide sequence: TGTGCCAGCAGCTCCGCGGTGGGAGGGGGTGAAAAACTGTTTTTT.

Points on this clonotype: An end of the junction does not agree with germline; a read error may underlie this. The chain has TRBV6-1 and TRBJ2-7; D is perhaps TRBD2 (6 bases). This CDR3 contains 12 residues. Looked up from germline, CDR1 is MNHNS and CDR2 is SASEGT. The CDR3: CASRDAGYEQYF. As DNA, the CDR3 is TGCGCCAGCAGGGATGCGGGGTACGAGCAGTACTTC.

V and J are TRBV20-1 and TRBJ1-6, with a possible D match to TRBD1 (6 bases). Germline CDR1 and CDR2: DFQATT and SNEGSKA (reference sequence). V was pared by 6 bases and J by 13 bases, with 19 bases between. This CDR3 comprises 13 residues. CDR3 protein: CSARGVQSWPLHF. The CDR3 nucleotides read TGCAGTGCGAGGGGGGTCCAAAGTTGGCCCCTCCACTTT.

DNA of the CDR3: TGTGTCGCCAGTAGAGGACAGGGAATAGATTATGGCTACACCTTC. This translates into CVASRGQGIDYGYTF. The V call is TRBV15, the J call TRBJ1-2; 8 positions match TRBD1. The CDR3 contains 15 residues. Per germline, CDR1 LNHNV and CDR2 YYDKDF (reference sequence).

This clonotype was picked up a small number of times. V is TRBV4-1 and J is TRBJ1-4; the D gene is possibly TRBD1 (5 bases). Deletions cut 5 bases from V and 7 bases from J, with 17 bases between. This CDR3 comprises 15 residues. Germline V gives CDR1 MGHRA, CDR2 YSYEKL. This CDR3 reads CASSKGRGVSEKLFF. In DNA, the CDR3 is TGCGCCAGCAGCAAAGGGCGAGGGGTGAGTGAAAAACTGTTTTTT.

V usage is TRBV9 and J usage is TRBJ2-5, with D possibly being TRBD2 (5 bases). In germline, CDR1 is SGDLS, CDR2 YYNGEE. V lost 3 bases to trimming and J lost 4 bases, with 19 bases between them. This CDR3 contains 16 residues. CDR3 sequence: CASSARGGRRAETQYF. As DNA, the CDR3 is TGTGCCAGCAGCGCCCGAGGTGGGAGAAGGGCAGAGACCCAGTACTTC.

The chain employs TRBV6-2 or TRBV6-3 and TRBJ1-6; D is possibly TRBD1 (6 bases). CDR1 MNHEY and CDR2 SVGEGT come from the germline V gene. V lost 6 bases, J lost 5 bases, and 20 bases lay in between. The CDR3 totals 17 residues. The CDR3 region is CASSRLIRQADNSPLHF. DNA for the CDR3: TGTGCCAGCAGCAGACTGATCCGACAGGCTGATAATTCACCCCTCCACTTT.

V is TRBV25-1 and J is TRBJ2-1; no definite D call. V lost 1 base and J 5 bases, leaving 6 bases between the germline ends. The CDR3 extends over 13 amino acids. In germline, CDR1 is MGHDK, CDR2 SYGVNS. CDR3 DNA sequence: TGTGCCAGCAGTGAATTCCCCCACAATGAGCAGTTCTTC. Translated: CASSEFPHNEQFF.

J is TRBJ1-2 and V is TRBV29-1; 8 bases agree with TRBD1. The CDR3 length is 13 residues. After removal of 4 bases from V and 7 bases from J, the junction contained 8 bases not matched to a gene. The germline CDR1 and CDR2 sequences are SQVTM and ANQGSEA. CDR3 sequence reads: CSVAPDRVFGYTF. The CDR3 DNA reads TGCAGCGTTGCCCCGGACAGGGTTTTTGGCTACACCTTC.

This clonotype came up a few times. The J gene is TRBJ2-5, the V gene TRBV3-1, with TRBD2 matching 10 bases. Per germline, CDR1 LGHDT and CDR2 YNNKEL (reference sequence). The V gene end was trimmed by 0 bases and the J gene end by 4 bases; junction bases not matched to a gene: 2. The CDR3 length is 15 residues. The CDR3 region has the DNA TGTGCCAGCAGCCAAGAGGCTAGCGGGAGAGAGACCCAGTACTTC. Amino acids: CASSQEASGRETQYF.

The chain uses TRBV10-3 and TRBJ1-6; 7 nucleotides match TRBD1. Germline V gene data show CDR1 as ENHRY and CDR2 as SYGVKD. This CDR3 spans 15 amino acids. With V trimmed by 6 bases and J by 7 bases, 9 bases remained unmatched. In nucleotides, the CDR3 is TGTGCCATCAGAGACAGGGAGGTTGACAATTCACCCCTCCACTTT. This gives the protein CAIRDREVDNSPLHF.

The chain has TRBV27 and TRBJ2-5; 7 bases are a match to TRBD2. The CDR3 consists of 15 residues. CDR1 and CDR2 from the germline V gene are MNHEY and SMNVEV (reference sequence). The junction had 12 bases not matched to a gene; V was cut back by 5 bases and J by 6 bases. The CDR3 region has the DNA TGTGCCAGCAGTCTGGGGGTGGCGGGAGTTCAGACCCAGTACTTC. Encoded protein: CASSLGVAGVQTQYF.

This clonotype has just a few counts. The V call is TRBV20-1, the J call TRBJ2-5, with TRBD1 as a possible D gene (6 bases). The CDR3 length is 20 residues. CDR1 and CDR2 (germline): DFQATT, SNEGSKA (reference sequence). V was pared by 3 bases and J by 5 bases, with 34 bases between. CDR3 residues: CSASLGANLADYLSGETQYF. In DNA form, the CDR3 reads TGCAGTGCTAGTTTGGGGGCTAACCTAGCAGACTACCTATCAGGGGAGACCCAGTACTTC.

The chain links TRBV20-1 to TRBJ1-2; D is perhaps TRBD1 (6 bases). V was pared by 5 bases and J by 7 bases, with 17 bases between. CDR1 is DFQATT, CDR2 SNEGSKA, per germline (reference sequence). The CDR3 sequence is 13 residues long. DNA of the CDR3: TGCAGTGCTGGTTTGTTCAGGGGCAGTGGCTACACCTTC. Protein: CSAGLFRGSGYTF.

Remarks on this clonotype: One base away lies a much larger clone, so this may be a sequencing read error. V gene TRBV12-3 or TRBV12-4 combines with J gene TRBJ2-7; D is possibly TRBD1 (6 bases). This CDR3 region has 14 residues. The V and J ends lost 5 bases and 4 bases respectively, with 15 bases between them. The CDR3 nucleotides are TGTGCCAGCAGTAACCGAACGGACAGTTACGAGCAGTACTTC. Its protein product is CASSNRTDSYEQYF.

Details on this clonotype: Relative to the germline gene, one junction end is altered; a read error may explain this. The chain carries TRBV5-1 and TRBJ2-1; 9 bases line up with TRBD2. Per germline, CDR1 SGHRS and CDR2 YFSETQ. This CDR3 has 14 amino acids. This chain's CDR3 is CASSGPSGDNERFF. The CDR3 coding sequence is TGCGCCAGCAGCGGGCCTAGCGGGGACAATGAGCGGTTCTTC. Complete variable domain (other parts from reference TRBV5-1 and TRBJ2-1): KAGVTQTPRYLIKTRGQQVTLSCSPISGHRSVSWYQQTPGQGLQFLFEYFSETQRNKGNFPGRFSGRQFSNSRSEMNVSTLELGDSALYLCASSGPSGDNERFFGPGTRLTVL.

CDR3 nucleotides: TGTGCCAGCAGTTTAAGCGAGGCTTCAGGGGCCAACGTCCTGACTTTC. Protein sequence: CASSLSEASGANVLTF. This chain joins TRBV27 and TRBJ2-6, with D uncertain. The CDR3 totals 16 residues. Trimming removed 2 bases from V and 4 bases from J, with 12 bases in between. Germline V gene data show CDR1 as MNHEY and CDR2 as SMNVEV (reference sequence).

This CDR3 is CASSQERLASYNEQFF. The CDR3 bases are TGTGCCAGCAGCCAAGAGAGGCTAGCCTCCTACAATGAGCAGTTCTTC. The V gene is TRBV3-1, the J gene TRBJ2-1; possibly TRBD2 for D (5 bases). The V and J ends lost 0 bases and 0 bases respectively, with 9 bases between them. The V gene's germline CDR1 is LGHDT and CDR2 YNNKEL (reference sequence). This CDR3 spans 16 amino acids.

The chain recombines TRBV7-9 with TRBJ2-6; D might be TRBD1 (6 bases). Germline V gives CDR1 SEHNR, CDR2 FQNEAQ (reference sequence). Deletions cut 2 bases from V and 0 bases from J, with 11 bases between. The CDR3 is made up of 17 amino acids. DNA for the CDR3: TGTGCCAGCAGCTTATCAGGGGTCCTCTCTGGGGCCAACGTCCTGACTTTC. This translates into CASSLSGVLSGANVLTF.

There are a few counts of this clonotype. V usage is TRBV29-1 and J usage is TRBJ2-7, with TRBD1 matching 10 bases. With 6 bases clipped from V and 5 bases from J, the junction kept 7 bases outside the gene matches. This CDR3 is built from 13 residues. Germline values: CDR1 SQVTM, CDR2 ANQGSEA. CDR3 bases: TGCAGCGTGACCCGGGACAGGGGCGACGAGCAGTACTTC. Protein product: CSVTRDRGDEQYF.

J is TRBJ2-1 and V is TRBV19; TRBD2 agrees at 11 bases. The CDR3 length is 16 residues. Germline CDR1 reads LNHDA; CDR2 reads SQIVND (reference sequence). Trimming cost V 4 bases and J 5 bases; bases outside gene matches: 7. CDR3: CASSTLAGGMNNEQFF. As DNA, the CDR3 is TGTGCCAGTAGTACCCTAGCGGGAGGTATGAACAATGAGCAGTTCTTC.

The CDR3 sequence is CASSGGPRGTDTQYF. The DNA for the CDR3 is TGTGCCAGCAGTGGAGGGCCCCGGGGCACAGATACGCAGTATTTT. V is TRBV25-1 and J is TRBJ2-3, with D possibly matching TRBD2 (5 bases). V lost 4 bases and J 1 base, leaving 12 bases between the germline ends. The CDR3 spans 15 residues. CDR1 MGHDK and CDR2 SYGVNS come from the germline V gene. The full variable domain, in which reference TRBV25-1 and TRBJ2-3 provide the parts outside the CDR3, is EADIYQTPRYLVIGTGKKITLECSQTMGHDKMYWYQQDPGMELHLIHYSYGVNSTEKGDLSSESTVSRIRTEHFPLTLESARPSHTSQYLCASSGGPRGTDTQYFGPGTRLTVL.

This clonotype was counted a few times. The gene calls are TRBV7-2 and TRBJ2-2; tentatively, D is TRBD1 (6 bases). There are 17 residues in the CDR3. From germline, CDR1 is SGHTA and CDR2 FQGNSA. V was clipped by 5 bases and J by 7 bases, with 23 bases between them. This CDR3 reads CASSPGQPRFMNGELFF. Here the CDR3 DNA reads TGTGCCAGCAGCCCCGGACAGCCAAGATTTATGAACGGGGAGCTGTTTTTT. The full variable domain, with the rest looked up from reference TRBV7-2 and TRBJ2-2, is GAGVSQSPSNKVTEKGKDVELRCDPISGHTALYWYRQSLGQGLEFLIYFQGNSAPDKSGLPSDRFSAERTGGSVSTLTIQRTQQEDSAVYLCASSPGQPRFMNGELFFGEGSRLTVL.

This clonotype was recorded at least ten times. This rearrangement joins TRBV12-3 or TRBV12-4 to TRBJ2-3; a possible D gene is TRBD2 (6 bases). The CDR3 loop spans 16 amino acids. V lost 6 bases to trimming and J lost 9 bases, with 25 bases between them. The CDR3 region has the DNA TGTGCCAGCAGCCGCCGGGTCGGGAGAATTGGAGTCACGCAGTATTTT. Translating gives CASSRRVGRIGVTQYF.

The chain recombines TRBV20-1 with TRBJ2-1; 12 bases are shared with TRBD2. The CDR3 length is 13 residues. In germline, CDR1 is DFQATT, CDR2 SNEGSKA (reference sequence). J lost 8 bases, V lost 6 bases, and 5 bases had no gene match. The chain's CDR3 is CSALAGGPDEQFF. The CDR3 DNA is TGCAGTGCCCTAGCGGGAGGGCCCGATGAGCAGTTCTTC.

There are a few counts of this clonotype. The genes are TRBV9 and TRBJ1-2; tentatively, D is TRBD1 (5 bases). Trimming took off 2 bases at V and 4 bases at J, with 9 bases between the two ends. Germline CDR1 and CDR2: SGDLS and YYNGEE. The length of the CDR3 is 13 residues. CDR3 DNA: TGTGCCAGCAGCGTCGACAGAGGCTATGGCTACACCTTC. It translates to CASSVDRGYGYTF.

The rearrangement uses TRBV7-2 and TRBJ2-7; 9 nucleotides align to TRBD2. This CDR3 region has 15 residues. Trimming removed 5 bases from V and 9 bases from J; junction bases left unmatched: 14. From germline, CDR1 is SGHTA and CDR2 FQGNSA. The CDR3 region has the DNA TGTGCCAGCAGCCCCTCGGGGCGGGAGGGCCTTTGGCAGTACTTC. Translation: CASSPSGREGLWQYF.